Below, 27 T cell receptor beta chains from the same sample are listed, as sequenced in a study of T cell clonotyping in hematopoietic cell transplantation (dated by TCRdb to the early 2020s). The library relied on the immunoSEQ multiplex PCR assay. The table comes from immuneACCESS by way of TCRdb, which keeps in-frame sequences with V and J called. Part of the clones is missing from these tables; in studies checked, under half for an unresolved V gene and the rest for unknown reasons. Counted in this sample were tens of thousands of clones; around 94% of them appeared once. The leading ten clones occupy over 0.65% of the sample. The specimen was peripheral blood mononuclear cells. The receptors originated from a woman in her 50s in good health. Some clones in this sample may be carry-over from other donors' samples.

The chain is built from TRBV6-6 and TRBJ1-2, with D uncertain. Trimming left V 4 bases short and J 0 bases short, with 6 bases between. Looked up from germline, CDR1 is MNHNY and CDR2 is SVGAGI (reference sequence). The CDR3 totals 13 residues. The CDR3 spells CASSLPANYGYTF. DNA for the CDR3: TGTGCCAGCAGTTTGCCAGCTAACTATGGCTACACCTTC.

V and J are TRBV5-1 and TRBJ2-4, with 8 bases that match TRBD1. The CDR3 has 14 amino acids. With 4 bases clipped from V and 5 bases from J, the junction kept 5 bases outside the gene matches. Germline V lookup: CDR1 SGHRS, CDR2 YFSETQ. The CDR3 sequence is CASSPDRAENIQYF. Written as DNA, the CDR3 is TGCGCCAGCAGCCCGGACAGGGCGGAAAACATTCAGTACTTC.

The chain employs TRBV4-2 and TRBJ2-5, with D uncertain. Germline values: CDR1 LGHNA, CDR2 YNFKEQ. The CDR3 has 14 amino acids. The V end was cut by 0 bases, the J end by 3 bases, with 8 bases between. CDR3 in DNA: TGTGCCAGCAGCCAAGATACCGCTGAAGAGACCCAGTACTTC. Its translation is CASSQDTAEETQYF.

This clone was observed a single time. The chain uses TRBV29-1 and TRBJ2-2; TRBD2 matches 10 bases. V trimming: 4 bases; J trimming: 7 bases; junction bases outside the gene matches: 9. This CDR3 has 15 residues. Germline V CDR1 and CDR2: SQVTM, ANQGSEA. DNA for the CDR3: TGCAGCGTTGTTCAGCGGGGGGGCGTCGGCGGGGAGCTGTTTTTT. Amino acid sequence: CSVVQRGGVGGELFF.

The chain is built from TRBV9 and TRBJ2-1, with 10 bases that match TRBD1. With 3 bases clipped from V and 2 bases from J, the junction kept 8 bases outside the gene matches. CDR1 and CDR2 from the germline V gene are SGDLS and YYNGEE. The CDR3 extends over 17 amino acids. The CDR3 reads CASSAPQDRGPYNEQFF. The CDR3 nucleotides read TGTGCCAGCAGCGCTCCACAAGACAGGGGGCCCTACAATGAGCAGTTCTTC. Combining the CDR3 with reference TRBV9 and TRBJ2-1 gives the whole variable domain DSGVTQTPKHLITATGQRVTLRCSPRSGDLSVYWYQQSLDQGLQFLIQYYNGEERAKGNILERFSAQQFPDLHSELNLSSLELGDSALYFCASSAPQDRGPYNEQFFGPGTRLTVL.

CDR3 amino acids: CASRPDRGGRNTIYF. The CDR3 DNA follows: TGTGCCAGCAGACCAGACAGGGGAGGTAGAAACACCATATATTTT. The rearrangement links TRBV2 to TRBJ1-3; 8 bases are a match to TRBD1. Germline CDR1 is SNHLY and CDR2 is FYNNEI. The trim removed 6 bases at V and 5 bases at J, leaving 9 bases unmatched. This CDR3 comprises 15 residues.

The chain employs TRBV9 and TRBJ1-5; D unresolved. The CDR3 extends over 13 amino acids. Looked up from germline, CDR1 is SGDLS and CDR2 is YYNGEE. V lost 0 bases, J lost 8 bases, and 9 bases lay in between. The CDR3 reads CASSVAPLEPQHF. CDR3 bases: TGTGCCAGCAGCGTAGCCCCGTTGGAGCCCCAGCATTTT.

CDR3: CATSRDIRTAIQYF. CDR3 DNA: TGTGCCACCAGCAGAGATATTAGGACAGCCATCCAGTACTTC. The V gene is TRBV15, the J gene TRBJ2-7, with D possibly being TRBD1 (6 bases). The V gene lost 0 bases and the J gene lost 10 bases, with 16 bases spanning the gap. Germline V gene data show CDR1 as LNHNV and CDR2 as YYDKDF (reference sequence). The CDR3 extends over 14 amino acids.

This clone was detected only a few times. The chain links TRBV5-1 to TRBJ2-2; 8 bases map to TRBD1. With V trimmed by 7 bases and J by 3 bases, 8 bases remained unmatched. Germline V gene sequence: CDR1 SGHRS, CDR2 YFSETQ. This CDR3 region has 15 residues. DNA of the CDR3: TGCGCCAGCGGGATGACAGGGGTTCACACCGGGGAGCTGTTTTTT. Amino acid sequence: CASGMTGVHTGELFF.

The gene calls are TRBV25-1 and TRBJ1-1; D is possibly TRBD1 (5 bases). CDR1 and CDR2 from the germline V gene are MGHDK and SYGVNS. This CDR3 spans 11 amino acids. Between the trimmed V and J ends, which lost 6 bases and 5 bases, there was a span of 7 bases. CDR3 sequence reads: CASRGVTEAFF. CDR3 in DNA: TGTGCCAGCAGGGGGGTAACTGAAGCTTTCTTT.

The CDR3 region is CASSPNRGTEAFF. The CDR3 DNA follows: TGTGCCAGCAGCCCTAACAGGGGCACTGAAGCTTTCTTT. This sequence joins TRBV7-2 and TRBJ1-1; 7 bases match TRBD1. Germline assignment: CDR1 SGHTA and CDR2 FQGNSA. The CDR3 sequence is 13 residues long. J was trimmed by 4 bases and V by 5 bases; bases with no gene match: 4.

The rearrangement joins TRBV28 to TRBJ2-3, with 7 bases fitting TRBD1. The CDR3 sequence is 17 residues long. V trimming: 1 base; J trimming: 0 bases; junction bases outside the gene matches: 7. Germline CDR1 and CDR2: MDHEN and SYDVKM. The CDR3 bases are TGTGCCAGCAGTTTATCGGACAGGCGATCTAGCACAGATACGCAGTATTTT. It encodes CASSLSDRRSSTDTQYF.

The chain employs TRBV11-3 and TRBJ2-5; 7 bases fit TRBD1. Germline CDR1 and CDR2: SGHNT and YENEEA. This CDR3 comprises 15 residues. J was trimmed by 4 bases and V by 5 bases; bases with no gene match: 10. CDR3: CASSPSDRVRETQYF. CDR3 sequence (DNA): TGTGCCAGCAGCCCCAGCGACAGGGTACGAGAGACCCAGTACTTC. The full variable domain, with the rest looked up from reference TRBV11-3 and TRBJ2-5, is EAGVVQSPRYKIIEKKQPVAFWCNPISGHNTLYWYLQNLGQGPELLIRYENEEAVDDSQLPKDRFSAERLKGVDSTLKIQPAELGDSAVYLCASSPSDRVRETQYFGPGTRLLVL.

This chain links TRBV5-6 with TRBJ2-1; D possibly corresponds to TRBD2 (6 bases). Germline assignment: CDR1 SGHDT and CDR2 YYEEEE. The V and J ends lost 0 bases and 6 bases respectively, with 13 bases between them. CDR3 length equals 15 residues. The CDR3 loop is CASSLAAGWANEQFF. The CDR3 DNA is TGTGCCAGCAGCTTGGCGGCGGGGTGGGCCAATGAGCAGTTCTTC.

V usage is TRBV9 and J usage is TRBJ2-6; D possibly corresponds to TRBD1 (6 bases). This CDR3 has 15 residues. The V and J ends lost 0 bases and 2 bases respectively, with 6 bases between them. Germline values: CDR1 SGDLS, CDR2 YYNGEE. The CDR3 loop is CASSVEGAGANVLTF. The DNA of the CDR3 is TGTGCCAGCAGCGTAGAGGGGGCTGGGGCCAACGTCCTGACTTTC.

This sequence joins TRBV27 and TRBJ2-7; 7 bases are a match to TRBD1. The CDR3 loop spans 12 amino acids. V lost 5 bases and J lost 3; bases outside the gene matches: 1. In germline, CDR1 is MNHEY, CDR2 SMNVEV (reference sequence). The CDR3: CASSPGGYEQYF. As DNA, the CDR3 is TGTGCCAGCAGTCCAGGGGGCTACGAGCAGTACTTC.

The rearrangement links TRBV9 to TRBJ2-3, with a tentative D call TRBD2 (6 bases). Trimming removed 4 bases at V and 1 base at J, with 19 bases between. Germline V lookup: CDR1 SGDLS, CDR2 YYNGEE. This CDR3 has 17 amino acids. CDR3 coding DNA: TGTGCCAGCAGCCCGCCGGGACTCTCGACCCGCACAGATACGCAGTATTTT. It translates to CASSPPGLSTRTDTQYF.

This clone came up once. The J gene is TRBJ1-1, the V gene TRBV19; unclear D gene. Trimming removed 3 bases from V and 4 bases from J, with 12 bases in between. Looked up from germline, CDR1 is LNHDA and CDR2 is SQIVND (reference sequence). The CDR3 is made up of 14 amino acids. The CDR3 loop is CASSIGRSGTEAFF. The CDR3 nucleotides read TGTGCCAGTAGTATCGGCAGGTCTGGCACTGAAGCTTTCTTT. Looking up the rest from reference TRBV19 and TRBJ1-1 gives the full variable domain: DGGITQSPKYLFRKEGQNVTLSCEQNLNHDAMYWYRQDPGQGLRLIYYSQIVNDFQKGDIAEGYSVSREKKESFPLTVTSAQKNPTAFYLCASSIGRSGTEAFFGQGTRLTVV.

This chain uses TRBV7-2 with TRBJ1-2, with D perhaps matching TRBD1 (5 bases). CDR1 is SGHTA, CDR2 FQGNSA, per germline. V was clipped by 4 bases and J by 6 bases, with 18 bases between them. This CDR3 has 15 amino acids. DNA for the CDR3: TGTGCCAGCAGCTCCGGGGACGGAGCAACCCATGGCTACACCTTC. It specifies CASSSGDGATHGYTF.

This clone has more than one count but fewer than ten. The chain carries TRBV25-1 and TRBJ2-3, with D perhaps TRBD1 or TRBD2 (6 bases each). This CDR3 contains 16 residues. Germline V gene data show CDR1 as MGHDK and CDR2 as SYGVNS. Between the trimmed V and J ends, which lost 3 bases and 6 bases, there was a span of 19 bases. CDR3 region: CASSDGGRGGSDTQYF. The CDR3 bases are TGTGCCAGCAGTGATGGGGGCAGGGGAGGTTCGGATACGCAGTATTTT. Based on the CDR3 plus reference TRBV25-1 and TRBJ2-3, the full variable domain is EADIYQTPRYLVIGTGKKITLECSQTMGHDKMYWYQQDPGMELHLIHYSYGVNSTEKGDLSSESTVSRIRTEHFPLTLESARPSHTSQYLCASSDGGRGGSDTQYFGPGTRLTVL.

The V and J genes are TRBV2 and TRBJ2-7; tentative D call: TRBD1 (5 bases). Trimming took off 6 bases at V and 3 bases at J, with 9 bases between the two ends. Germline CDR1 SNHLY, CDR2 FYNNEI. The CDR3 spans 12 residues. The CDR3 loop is CASRGVGYEQYF. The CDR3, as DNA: TGTGCCAGCAGAGGGGTCGGCTACGAGCAGTACTTC.

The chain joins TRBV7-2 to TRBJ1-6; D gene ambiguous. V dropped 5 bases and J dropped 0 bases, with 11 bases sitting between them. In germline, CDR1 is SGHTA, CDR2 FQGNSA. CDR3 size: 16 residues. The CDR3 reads CASSPDASSYNSPLHF. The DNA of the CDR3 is TGTGCCAGCAGCCCGGACGCTAGCTCCTATAATTCACCCCTCCACTTT. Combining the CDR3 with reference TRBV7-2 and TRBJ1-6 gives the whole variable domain GAGVSQSPSNKVTEKGKDVELRCDPISGHTALYWYRQSLGQGLEFLIYFQGNSAPDKSGLPSDRFSAERTGGSVSTLTIQRTQQEDSAVYLCASSPDASSYNSPLHFGNGTRLTVT.

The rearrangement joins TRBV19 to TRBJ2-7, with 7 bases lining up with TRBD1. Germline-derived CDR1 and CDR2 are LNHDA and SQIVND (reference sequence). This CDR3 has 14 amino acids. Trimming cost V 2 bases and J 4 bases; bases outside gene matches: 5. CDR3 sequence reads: CASSIRTGPYEQYF. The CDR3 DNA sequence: TGTGCCAGTAGTATAAGGACAGGCCCATACGAGCAGTACTTC.

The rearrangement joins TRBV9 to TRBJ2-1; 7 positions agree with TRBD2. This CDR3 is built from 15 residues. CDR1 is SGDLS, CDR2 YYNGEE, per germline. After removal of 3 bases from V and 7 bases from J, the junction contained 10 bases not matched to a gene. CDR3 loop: CASSGSGRVGNEQFF. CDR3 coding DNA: TGTGCCAGCAGCGGGAGTGGGAGGGTGGGGAATGAGCAGTTCTTC.

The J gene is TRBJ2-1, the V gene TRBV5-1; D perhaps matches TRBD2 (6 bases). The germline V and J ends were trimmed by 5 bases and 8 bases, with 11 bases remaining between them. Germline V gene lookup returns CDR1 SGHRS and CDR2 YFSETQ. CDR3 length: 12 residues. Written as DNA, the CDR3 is TGCGCCAGCAGGGGGGGAGGCTATGAGCAGTTCTTC. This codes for CASRGGGYEQFF.

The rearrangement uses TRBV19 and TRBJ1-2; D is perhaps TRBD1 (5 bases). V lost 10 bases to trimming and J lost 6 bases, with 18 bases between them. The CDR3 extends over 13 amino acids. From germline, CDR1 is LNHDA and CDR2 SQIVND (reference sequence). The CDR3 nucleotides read TGTGCCACCAGACCCGGACACCCCAATGGCTACACCTTC. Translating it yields CATRPGHPNGYTF.

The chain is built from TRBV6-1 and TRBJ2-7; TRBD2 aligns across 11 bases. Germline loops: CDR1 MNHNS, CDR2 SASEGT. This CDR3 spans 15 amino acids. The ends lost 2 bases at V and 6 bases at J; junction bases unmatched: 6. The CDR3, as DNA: TGTGCCAGCAGTGAAAATAGCGGGGGGGCGTCCGAGCAGTACTTC. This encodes CASSENSGGASEQYF.